This is a list of T cell receptor beta chains from one sample in a study of cytomegalovirus exposure and HLA in healthy donors. Produced via immunoSEQ multiplex PCR; TCRdb's table is partial and in-frame only. The sample yields around 150,000 clones, over 70% seen once. The sequencing input was PBMCs. The receptors derive from a man aged 18 to 30 in good health and CMV-seropositive. The CDR3 runs from the conserved cysteine through the conserved F or W. Each record gives: D gene, J gene, V gene, clone size, CDR3 protein, CDR3 DNA. A D gene is named only where the DNA matches it firmly. Clone size appears in some rows only: once, few, many, or a class for an expanded clone.

.,TRBJ1-5,TRBV7-2,few,CASSLGQQQPQHF,TGTGCCAGCAGCTTAGGGCAACAGCAGCCCCAGCATTTT
.,TRBJ2-7,TRBV30,.,CAWTGEVGYEQYF,TGTGCCTGGACGGGGGAAGTAGGTTACGAGCAGTACTTC
TRBD2,TRBJ2-7,TRBV19,.,CASRPTSGGFRTYEQYF,TGTGCCAGTAGACCGACTAGCGGGGGGTTTAGAACCTACGAGCAGTACTTC
.,TRBJ1-2,TRBV19,.,CASSPRITGTSGYGYTF,TGTGCCAGTAGCCCGCGGATCACCGGGACATCCGGCTATGGCTACACCTTC
.,TRBJ1-1,TRBV19,.,CASSSRVQNTEAFF,TGTGCCAGTAGTTCGAGGGTCCAGAACACTGAAGCTTTCTTT
.,TRBJ2-7,TRBV10-1,.,CASSHTGSYEQYF,TGCGCCAGCAGTCACACAGGGTCTTACGAGCAGTACTTC
TRBD2,TRBJ2-1,TRBV18,few,CASSPPGGGRGDEQFF,TGTGCCAGCTCACCACCGGGGGGCGGGAGGGGCGATGAGCAGTTCTTC
.,TRBJ1-1,TRBV5-8,.,CASSHQVGNTEAFF,TGTGCCAGCAGCCACCAGGTGGGGAACACTGAAGCTTTCTTT
.,TRBJ1-5,TRBV25-1,.,CASSGQGSRQPQHF,TGTGCCAGCAGTGGCCAGGGGTCGCGACAGCCCCAGCATTTT
.,TRBJ1-1,TRBV7-9,.,CASATGGYDTEAFF,TGTGCCAGCGCTACGGGGGGGTACGACACTGAAGCTTTCTTT
.,TRBJ1-4,TRBV2,.,CASNLRAMGIQEKLFF,TGTGCCAGCAATCTCAGGGCAATGGGGATTCAGGAAAAACTGTTTTTT
TRBD1,TRBJ1-6,TRBV9,.,CASSPGQGNSPLHF,TGTGCCAGCAGCCCGGGACAGGGTAATTCACCCCTCCACTTT
.,TRBJ2-2,TRBV19,.,CASSPQTNTGELFF,TGTGCCAGTAGCCCACAGACGAACACCGGGGAGCTGTTTTTT
TRBD2,TRBJ2-1,TRBV7-9,.,CASSLAVGGVRNEQFF,TGTGCCAGCAGCTTAGCAGTGGGGGGGGTCCGGAATGAGCAGTTCTTC
TRBD2,TRBJ2-3,TRBV7-9,few,CASSSGTSGGADTQYF,TGTGCCAGCAGCTCTGGGACTAGCGGGGGGGCAGATACGCAGTATTTT
TRBD1,TRBJ1-2,TRBV6-1,.,CASNQAGGQGIKGYTF,TGTGCCAGCAATCAAGCGGGGGGACAGGGAATAAAGGGCTACACCTTC
.,TRBJ2-7,TRBV7-2,.,CASSPAYEQYF,TGTGCCAGCAGCCCAGCCTACGAGCAGTACTTC
.,TRBJ2-5,TRBV14,.,CASRPTGTGTQYF,TGTGCCAGCAGGCCAACAGGTACAGGGACCCAGTACTTC
.,TRBJ2-3,TRBV6-5,.,CASSSLAPVTDTQYF,TGTGCCAGCAGCTCCTTAGCCCCCGTCACAGATACGCAGTATTTT
TRBD2,TRBJ2-3,TRBV2,.,CASSSTRTSGTDTQYF,TGTGCCAGCAGCTCTACGAGGACTAGCGGCACAGATACGCAGTATTTT
TRBD1,TRBJ2-7,TRBV2,.,CASSDGTGIRYEQYF,TGTGCCAGCAGTGATGGGACAGGGATTCGCTACGAGCAGTACTTC
.,TRBJ2-4,TRBV27,.,CASSLRGAKNIQYF,TGTGCCAGCAGTTTGCGGGGAGCCAAAAACATTCAGTACTTC
TRBD1,TRBJ1-4,TRBV9,.,CASSPHNPQGANEKLFF,TGTGCCAGCAGCCCTCATAACCCACAGGGGGCCAATGAAAAACTGTTTTTT
.,TRBJ1-5,TRBV19,.,CASSWGADQPQHF,TGTGCCAGTAGTTGGGGCGCGGATCAGCCCCAGCATTTT
TRBD2,TRBJ2-7,TRBV14,.,CASSQLAGGPKQYF,TGTGCCAGCAGCCAGCTTGCGGGAGGTCCCAAGCAGTACTTC
.,TRBJ1-2,TRBV15,.,CATAAGASNYGYTF,TGTGCCACCGCTGCAGGGGCCTCTAACTATGGCTACACCTTC
TRBD1,TRBJ1-3,TRBV9,.,CASSSPSTGLSGNTIYF,TGTGCCAGCAGCTCACCCTCGACAGGGCTATCTGGAAACACCATATATTTT
TRBD2,TRBJ2-2,TRBV18,.,CASSPRGLAGVSTGELFF,TGTGCCAGCTCACCAAGGGGACTAGCGGGAGTAAGCACCGGGGAGCTGTTTTTT
TRBD2,TRBJ2-1,TRBV9,once,CASSVASGGSYNEQFF,TGTGCCAGCAGCGTAGCAAGCGGGGGATCCTACAATGAGCAGTTCTTC
.,TRBJ2-3,TRBV5-8,.,CASSKDQGPQGTDTQYF,TGTGCCAGCAGCAAAGACCAGGGGCCCCAGGGCACAGATACGCAGTATTTT
TRBD2,TRBJ2-1,TRBV4-2,.,CASSQVGEGHNEQFF,TGTGCCAGCAGCCAAGTCGGGGAGGGCCACAATGAGCAGTTCTTC
TRBD1,TRBJ2-7,TRBV5-1,once,CASSIAPGQGIYEQYF,TGCGCCAGCAGCATTGCCCCGGGACAGGGAATCTACGAGCAGTACTTC
TRBD1,TRBJ2-6,TRBV12-5,.,CASGLGTGGDSGANVLTF,TGTGCTAGTGGTTTGGGGACAGGGGGGGACTCTGGGGCCAACGTCCTGACTTTC
TRBD1,TRBJ2-7,TRBV4-1,.,CASSQLHRGPSPYEQYF,TGCGCCAGCAGCCAACTTCACAGGGGGCCCTCTCCCTACGAGCAGTACTTC
.,TRBJ1-6,TRBV7-2,.,CASSLSSYNSPLHF,TGTGCCAGCAGCTTGAGCTCCTATAATTCACCCCTCCACTTT
.,TRBJ2-5,TRBV6-5,.,CASSSDRAYQETQYF,TGTGCCAGCAGCTCGGACAGAGCGTACCAAGAGACCCAGTACTTC
.,TRBJ1-5,TRBV7-2,.,CASSVAGLSNQPQHF,TGTGCCAGCAGCGTCGCGGGGCTAAGCAATCAGCCCCAGCATTTT
TRBD1,TRBJ1-2,TRBV19,.,CASSIPGGDYGYTF,TGTGCCAGTAGTATACCAGGGGGCGACTATGGCTACACCTTC
.,TRBJ1-5,TRBV30,few,CAFGSNQPQHF,TGTGCCTTTGGGAGTAATCAGCCCCAGCATTTT
.,TRBJ1-2,TRBV9,.,CASSVGRGYGYTF,TGTGCCAGCAGCGTAGGTCGAGGGTATGGCTACACCTTC
TRBD1,TRBJ2-4,TRBV19,.,CASSSTGSKAKNIQYF,TGTGCCAGTAGCTCGACAGGGTCTAAAGCCAAAAACATTCAGTACTTC
.,TRBJ2-7,TRBV4-3,.,CASSQRVAGEQYF,TGCGCCAGCAGCCAACGGGTCGCGGGGGAGCAGTACTTC
.,TRBJ1-4,TRBV7-8,.,CASSTRQGASTNEKLFF,TGTGCCAGCAGCACCCGACAAGGGGCCTCAACTAATGAAAAACTGTTTTTT
.,TRBJ2-3,TRBV5-4,.,CASSLIQAGDTQYF,TGTGCCAGCAGCTTGATCCAAGCGGGAGATACGCAGTATTTT
TRBD1,TRBJ2-7,TRBV5-1,.,CASSLAIVGQAFYEQYF,TGCGCCAGCAGCTTGGCAATAGTGGGACAGGCTTTCTACGAGCAGTACTTC
.,TRBJ1-5,TRBV19,.,CASSIPRRSGSNQPQHF,TGTGCCAGTAGTATACCACGGAGAAGTGGAAGCAATCAGCCCCAGCATTTT
.,TRBJ2-3,TRBV30,.,CAWSDIMDTQYF,TGTGCCTGGAGTGATATTATGGATACGCAGTATTTT
TRBD1,TRBJ1-3,TRBV10-3,.,CAISQGASTRSGNTIYF,TGTGCCATCAGTCAGGGGGCGTCTACCCGCTCTGGAAACACCATATATTTT
TRBD2,TRBJ2-3,TRBV6-4,once,CASRGLAGSVADTQYF,TGTGCCAGCAGAGGGCTAGCGGGAAGTGTCGCAGATACGCAGTATTTT
TRBD1,TRBJ2-5,TRBV15,.,CATSRGWNRGKETQYF,TGTGCCACCAGCAGGGGCTGGAACAGGGGAAAAGAGACCCAGTACTTC
TRBD1,TRBJ1-5,TRBV11-2,.,CASSLGTGGNQPQHF,TGTGCCAGCAGCCTTGGGACAGGGGGCAATCAGCCCCAGCATTTT
.,TRBJ2-2,TRBV5-1,.,CASSLDPGMGGELFF,TGCGCCAGCAGCTTGGACCCGGGTATGGGCGGGGAGCTGTTTTTT
.,TRBJ2-5,TRBV9,.,CASSGRGRAQETQYF,TGTGCCAGCAGCGGGAGGGGCAGGGCCCAAGAGACCCAGTACTTC